This TCR beta chain was captured in a study of blood T cell repertoires in COVID-19. Study-wide context: The United States, Italy and Spain were the sources of the acute and convalescent COVID-19 samples. Nucleic acid was either cDNA or gDNA, and it came from T cells, B-cell-depleted T cells, or PBMCs.

Per the authors' pipeline: Scientists estimated how many nucleated cells there were by amplifying reference gene primers. Clones were read by immunoSEQ multiplex PCR, and TCRdb kept only the in-frame ones, dropping some. V, J and clone size derive from that table, while D and trimming were established from the DNA sequence. Seen here are 100,000 to 150,000 clones, around 87% observed once, and the top ten hold approximately 4%. The CDR3 has 15 amino acids. From germline, CDR1 is MNHGY and CDR2 SVAAGI. V lost 7 bases, J lost 12 bases, and 15 bases stayed unmatched. The clonotype comes from a woman aged 60 to 75 with acute or convalescent COVID-19. This rearrangement joins TRBV6-9 to TRBJ1-6, with TRBD1 matching 7 bases. Sequencing was performed on peripheral blood. This chain's CDR3 is CASTRGGQRKGPLHF. The DNA of the CDR3 is TGTGCCAGCACCCGGGGGGGACAGAGAAAAGGACCCCTCCACTTT.